This T cell receptor beta chain derives from a study of identical twins. The table lists this clonotype with many counts. Its antigen is not known. Using its own MiXCR run on the 5' RACE reads, TCRdb lists one record per CDR3 protein. The table shows 250,000 or so distinct CDR3 sequences, with around 6.6% occurring only once. The study, taken as a whole, reports: Partial confounding of zero-insertion analyses by invariant MAIT and iNKT cells was possible. In cord blood, abundant beta clonotypes had fewer insertions; memory showed no trend. Conclusions came from cross-sectional statistical analysis, not from following the same donors.

This same sample was also taken into another study, of yellow fever vaccine responses in identical twins.

What was sequenced was memory (CD45RO+) T cells sorted from blood. This TCR came from a woman under 30 in good health.

The CDR3 region is CATSEGDQTSGSWIVNEQFF. CDR3 in DNA: TGTGCCACCAGTGAAGGGGACCAGACTAGCGGGAGTTGGATTGTGAATGAGCAGTTCTTC. The chain is built from TRBV24-1 and TRBJ2-1, with TRBD2 matching 12 bases. J was trimmed by 7 bases and V by 4 bases; bases with no gene match: 19. Germline V CDR1 and CDR2: KGHDR, SFDVKD. The CDR3 is 20 amino acids.